This T cell receptor (beta chain) came from a study of OX40 agonist ivuxolimab in advanced cancers. Germline CDR1 is LGHNA and CDR2 is YSLEER. Between the trimmed V and J ends, which lost 5 bases and 5 bases, there was a span of 15 bases. The CDR3 contains 15 residues. Generated by immunoSEQ multiplex PCR, the TCRdb table keeps only in-frame clones and is missing some. The table includes approximately 31,000 clones, approximately 89% detected once. Note on this clone: Its target is not known.

General study results and limits: At doses 0.1 to 3.0 mg/kg, CD4+ and CD8+ clones expanded.

The TCR sequence derives from an adult with an advanced solid tumor such as melanoma, head and neck, liver or kidney cancer. This chain uses TRBV4-3 with TRBJ1-4, with D unresolved. Sample: CD4+ or CD8+ T cells sorted from blood, taken in a trial of the OX40 agonist ivuxolimab. The CDR3 loop is CASSTHGSRNEKLFF. Written as DNA, the CDR3 is TGCGCCAGCAGCACCCACGGCAGTCGGAATGAAAAACTGTTTTTT.